Listed below are T cell receptor beta chains from one sample, sequenced in a study of preoperative IRX-2 immunotherapy in early breast cancer. Clones were read by immunoSEQ multiplex PCR, and TCRdb kept only the in-frame ones, dropping some. The sample yields 30,000 to 35,000 clones, roughly 95% seen once. The biological material was taken from a patient treated with IRX-2 immunotherapy. All receptors derive from a human donor with breast cancer. CDR3s include the opening cysteine and the closing phenylalanine or tryptophan. A D gene is named only where the DNA matches it firmly.

V gene	J gene	D gene	CDR3 DNA	CDR3 protein
TRBV6-5	TRBJ1-5	.	TGTGCCAGTGGGGGGCAGAGCAATCAGCCCCAGCATTTT	CASGGQSNQPQHF
TRBV4-1	TRBJ2-3	TRBD2	TGCGCCAGCAGCCAAGCGCCTAGCGGGAGGGCGTATACGCAGTATTTT	CASSQAPSGRAYTQYF
TRBV19	TRBJ2-7	.	TGTGCCAGTAGTATGCAGGCCTTCTACGAGCAGTACTTC	CASSMQAFYEQYF
TRBV5-8	TRBJ1-1	TRBD1	TGTGCCAGCAGCTTCGTCGGGACAGGGTCCACTGAAGCTTTCTTT	CASSFVGTGSTEAFF
TRBV18	TRBJ2-3	.	TGTGCCAGCTCACCCGCCTTCAGTTTCACAGATACGCAGTATTTT	CASSPAFSFTDTQYF
TRBV4-3	TRBJ1-4	.	TGCGCCAGCAGCCAAGATCCAGGAAGTGTTGAAAAACTGTTTTTT	CASSQDPGSVEKLFF
TRBV14	TRBJ2-7	.	TGTGCCAGCAGCCCCCAACTAGCCAAGGAGCAGTACTTC	CASSPQLAKEQYF
TRBV27	TRBJ2-7	.	TGTGCCAGCAGTTTCCTGGATTCCTACGAGCAGTACTTC	CASSFLDSYEQYF
TRBV20-1	TRBJ1-2	.	TGCAGTGCTAGACCAGGGGATGGGGCTACCTTC	CSARPGDGATF
TRBV12-5	TRBJ2-3	.	TGTGCTAGTGGTTTGTCTCGGGACGGCAAAGCTAGCACAGATACGCAGTATTTT	CASGLSRDGKASTDTQYF
TRBV27	TRBJ2-7	TRBD1	TGTGCCAGCAGTTCGGACCGGGACAGGAGGTACTACGAGCAGTACTTC	CASSSDRDRRYYEQYF
TRBV15	TRBJ2-7	TRBD1	TGTGCCACCCACTCCGGGACAGGGGGCCCGGAACAGTACTTC	CATHSGTGGPEQYF
TRBV28	TRBJ2-2	.	TGTGCCAGCAGTTTCCTTATCGGGAACACCGGGGAGCTGTTTTTT	CASSFLIGNTGELFF